This T cell receptor beta chain was retrieved from a study of cytotoxic CD8 clonotypes in ibrutinib-treated CLL. The V gene's germline CDR1 is SNHLY and CDR2 FYNNEI. CDR3 length equals 15 residues. V dropped 3 bases and J dropped 3; count of bases not matched to a gene: 5. TCR beta libraries used about 1.9 micrograms of genomic DNA from cryopreserved PBMCs. General observations from the study: Public clonotypes, found uncommonly, either contracted or stayed stable on treatment. Clonality increased with ibrutinib response but returned toward baseline at progression.

A remark on this clone: Antigen specificity is unknown.

Libraries were prepared by immunoSEQ multiplex PCR; TCRdb keeps only in-frame clonotypes and omits some of them. This sample has about 160,000 clones, with around nine tenths found just once. This specimen was PBMCs, taken at disease progression, from a patient treated with ibrutinib. The V and J genes are TRBV2 and TRBJ2-7; the match to TRBD2 covers 10 bases. The receptor's source is a human donor with chronic lymphocytic leukemia. The DNA for the CDR3 is TGTGCCAGCAGTGATTATTCTAGCGGGAGCTACGAGCAGTACTTC. It yields the protein CASSDYSSGSYEQYF.